This T cell receptor (beta chain) was captured by sequencing in a study of T-cell reconstitution after alpha-beta-depleted transplantation in children. Between the trimmed V and J ends, which lost 6 bases and 0 bases, there was a span of 12 bases. The CDR3 contains 14 residues. The germline V gene has CDR1 DFQATT and CDR2 SNEGSKA (reference sequence). During its preparation, the TCRbeta library received unique molecular identifiers. TCRdb reanalysed the PCR reads using MiXCR and keeps one entry per CDR3 protein. The table includes some 200,000 distinct CDR3 sequences, roughly 15% detected once. This clonotype appeared many times.

This TCR was recovered from a human donor who donated a stem cell graft to a child with acute lymphoblastic leukemia. The chain joins TRBV20-1 to TRBJ1-3; D possibly corresponds to TRBD1 (6 bases). Sequencing used PBMCs from the stem cell graft donor, obtained from the stem cell graft. The CDR3, as DNA: TGCAGTGCAAGAACAGGGTACTCTGGAAACACCATATATTTT. Its protein product is CSARTGYSGNTIYF.